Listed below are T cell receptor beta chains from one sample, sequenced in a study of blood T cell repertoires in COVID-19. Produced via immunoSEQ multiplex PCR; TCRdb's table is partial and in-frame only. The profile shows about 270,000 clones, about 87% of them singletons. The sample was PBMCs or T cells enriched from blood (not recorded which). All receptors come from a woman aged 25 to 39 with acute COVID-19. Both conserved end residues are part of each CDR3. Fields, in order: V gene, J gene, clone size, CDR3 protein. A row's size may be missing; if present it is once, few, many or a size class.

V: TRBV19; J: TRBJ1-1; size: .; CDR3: CASSIAGGETEAFF
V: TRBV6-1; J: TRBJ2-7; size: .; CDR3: CASSEGTSQTYEQYF
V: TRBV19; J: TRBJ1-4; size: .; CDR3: CASSIQTTNEKLFF
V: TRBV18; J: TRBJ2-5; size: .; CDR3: CASSPGPGGYQETQYF
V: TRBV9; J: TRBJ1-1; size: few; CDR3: CASSPRPSNRGNTEAFF
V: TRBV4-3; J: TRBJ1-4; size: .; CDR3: CASSQRWMFGGLNEKLFF
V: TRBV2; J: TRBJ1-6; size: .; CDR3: CASTGVDSYNSPLHF
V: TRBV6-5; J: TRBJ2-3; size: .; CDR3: CASSYRESTDTQYF
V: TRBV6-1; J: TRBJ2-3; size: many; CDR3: CASSEASGRADTQYF
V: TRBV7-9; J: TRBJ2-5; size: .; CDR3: CASSSQAGTMTQYF
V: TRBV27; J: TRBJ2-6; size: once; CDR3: CASSYNLLTGANVLTF
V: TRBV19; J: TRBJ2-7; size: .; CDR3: CASSIAPGNYEQYF
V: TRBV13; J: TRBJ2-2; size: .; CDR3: CASSGGEVNTGELFF
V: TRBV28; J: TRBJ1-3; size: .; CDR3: CASSLTPLLLGGGNTIYF
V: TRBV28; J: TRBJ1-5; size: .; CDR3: CASSFTGVSNQPQHF
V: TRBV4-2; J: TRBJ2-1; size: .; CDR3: CASSQREMNEQFF
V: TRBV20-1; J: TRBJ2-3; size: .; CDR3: CSASRVSEGDTQYF
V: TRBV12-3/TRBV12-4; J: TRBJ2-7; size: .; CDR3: CASKGVTDYEQYF
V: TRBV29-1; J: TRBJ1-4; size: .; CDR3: CSVEDPDRGTNEKLFF
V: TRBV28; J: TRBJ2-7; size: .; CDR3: CASSRDRGPYEQYF
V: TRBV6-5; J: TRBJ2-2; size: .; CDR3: CASTLRRQGTGELFF
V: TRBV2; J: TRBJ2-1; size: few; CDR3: CASSEQGIYNEQFF
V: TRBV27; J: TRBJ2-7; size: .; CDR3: CASSYGGVIHEQYF
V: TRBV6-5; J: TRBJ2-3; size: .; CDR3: CASSRRQGSTDTQYF
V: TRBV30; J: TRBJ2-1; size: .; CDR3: CAWSRSNNEQFF
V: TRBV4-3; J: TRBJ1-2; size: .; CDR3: CASSQDKGQGLDGYTF
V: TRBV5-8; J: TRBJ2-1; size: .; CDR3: CASSLIRDEQFF
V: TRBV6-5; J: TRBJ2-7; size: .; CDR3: CASSYGHEQYF
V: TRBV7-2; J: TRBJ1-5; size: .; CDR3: CASSLGLGRNQPQHF
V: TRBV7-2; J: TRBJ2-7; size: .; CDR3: CASSLVPGGSYEQYF
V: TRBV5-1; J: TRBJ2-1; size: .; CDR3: CASRRESSYNEQFF
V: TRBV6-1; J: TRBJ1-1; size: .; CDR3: CASSEDRQGDPTEAFF